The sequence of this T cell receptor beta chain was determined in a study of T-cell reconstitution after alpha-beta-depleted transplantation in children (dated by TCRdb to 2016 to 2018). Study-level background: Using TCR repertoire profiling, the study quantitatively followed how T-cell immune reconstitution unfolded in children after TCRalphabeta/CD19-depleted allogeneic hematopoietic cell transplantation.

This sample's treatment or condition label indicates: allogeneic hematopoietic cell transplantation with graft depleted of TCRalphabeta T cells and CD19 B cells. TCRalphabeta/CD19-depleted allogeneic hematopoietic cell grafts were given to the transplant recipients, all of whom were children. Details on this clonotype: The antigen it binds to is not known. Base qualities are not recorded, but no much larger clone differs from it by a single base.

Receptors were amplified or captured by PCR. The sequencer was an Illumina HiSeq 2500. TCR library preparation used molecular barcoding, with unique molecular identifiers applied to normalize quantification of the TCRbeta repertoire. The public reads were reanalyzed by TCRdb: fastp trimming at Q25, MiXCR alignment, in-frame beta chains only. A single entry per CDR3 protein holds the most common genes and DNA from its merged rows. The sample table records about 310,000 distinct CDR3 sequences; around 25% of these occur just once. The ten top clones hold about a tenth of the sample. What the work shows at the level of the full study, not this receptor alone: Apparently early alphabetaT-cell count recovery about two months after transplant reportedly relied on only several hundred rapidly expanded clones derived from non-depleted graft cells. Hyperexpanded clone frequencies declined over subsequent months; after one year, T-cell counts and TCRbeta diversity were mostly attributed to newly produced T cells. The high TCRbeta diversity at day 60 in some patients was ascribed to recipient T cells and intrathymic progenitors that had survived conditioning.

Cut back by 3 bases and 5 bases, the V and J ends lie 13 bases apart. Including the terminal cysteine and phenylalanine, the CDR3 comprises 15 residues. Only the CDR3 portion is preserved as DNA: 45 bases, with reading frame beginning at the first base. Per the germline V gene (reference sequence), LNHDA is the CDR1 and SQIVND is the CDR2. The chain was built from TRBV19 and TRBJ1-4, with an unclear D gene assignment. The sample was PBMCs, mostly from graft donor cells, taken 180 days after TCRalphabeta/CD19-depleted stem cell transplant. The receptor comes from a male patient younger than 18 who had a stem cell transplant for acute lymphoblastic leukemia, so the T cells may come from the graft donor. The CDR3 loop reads CASSIAGSANEKLFF. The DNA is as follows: TGTGCCAGTAGTATTGCAGGCTCCGCGAATGAAAAACTGTTTTTT.